Each of the 16 T cell receptor beta chains below was sequenced from the same sample in a study of technical replicates of blood from a few donors. Measured with immunoSEQ multiplex PCR; TCRdb has only the in-frame clones, and not every one. The repertoire consists of more than 75,000 clones, with 80% to 95% occurring once and the leading ten covering approximately 0.3%. The sequencing sample was made of T cells isolated from PBMCs. The receptors derive from a human donor in good health.

The chain has TRBV4-1 and TRBJ2-7; 7 bases map to TRBD1. CDR1 MGHRA and CDR2 YSYEKL come from the germline V gene. This CDR3 is built from 15 residues. V lost 0 bases and J lost 6; bases outside the gene matches: 8. CDR3 sequence (DNA): TGCGCCAGCAGCCAAGACTCCGGACAGGCCCGCGAGCAGTACTTC. It codes for CASSQDSGQAREQYF.

The CDR3 bases are TGTGCCAGCAGCCTCAGGTCCTATGGCTACACCTTC. It encodes CASSLRSYGYTF. The chain couples TRBV7-2 to TRBJ1-2, with D unclear. The V end was cut by 5 bases, the J end by 4 bases, with 8 bases between. The CDR3 has 12 residues. Germline V gene sequence: CDR1 SGHTA, CDR2 FQGNSA.

The gene calls are TRBV9 and TRBJ2-7, with TRBD2 as a possible D gene (6 bases). Germline V CDR1 and CDR2: SGDLS, YYNGEE. The CDR3 has 16 amino acids. V lost 3 bases, J lost 0 bases, and 16 bases lay in between. The CDR3 sequence: CASSGLEAGYSYEQYF. The DNA of the CDR3 is TGTGCCAGCAGCGGCTTAGAGGCGGGGTACTCCTACGAGCAGTACTTC.

The chain links TRBV4-1 to TRBJ2-1; TRBD2 matches at 8 bases. The germline CDR1 and CDR2 sequences are MGHRA and YSYEKL. Trimming took 3 bases from V and 6 from J; bases not matched to a gene: 10. The CDR3 is 16 amino acids. The chain's CDR3 is CASSQDSAGVGNEQFF. CDR3 bases: TGCGCCAGCAGCCAGGATTCAGCGGGAGTTGGCAATGAGCAGTTCTTC.

This chain uses TRBV19 with TRBJ1-1; tentatively, D is TRBD1 (5 bases). The CDR3 sequence is 13 residues long. Germline lookup yields CDR1 LNHDA and CDR2 SQIVND (reference sequence). V dropped 3 bases and J dropped 3 bases, with 8 bases sitting between them. CDR3 coding DNA: TGTGCCAGTAGTATGGGCAGGGACACTGAAGCTTTCTTT. Translated: CASSMGRDTEAFF.

This clone was seen just once. The CDR3 reads CASGQGYNEQFF. The CDR3 nucleotides read TGCGCCAGCGGCCAGGGTTACAATGAGCAGTTCTTC. This sequence joins TRBV10-1 and TRBJ2-1, with D possibly TRBD1 on 5 matching bases. Germline V lookup: CDR1 WNHNN, CDR2 SYGVQD (reference sequence). V gave up 8 bases and J gave up 4 bases, with 9 bases separating them. The CDR3 runs to 12 residues.

CDR3: CASSLLVSVGVDTQYF. The CDR3 DNA is TGTGCCAGCAGCTTATTGGTTTCGGTAGGGGTCGATACGCAGTATTTT. The J gene is TRBJ2-3, the V gene TRBV7-9; maybe TRBD1 (5 bases). CDR3 length: 16 amino acids. The V gene lost 2 bases and the J gene lost 6 bases, with 18 bases spanning the gap. Germline V gives CDR1 SEHNR, CDR2 FQNEAQ (reference sequence).

This chain connects TRBV5-4 to TRBJ2-7; 7 bases are a match to TRBD1. This CDR3 comprises 13 residues. Germline assignment: CDR1 SGHNT and CDR2 YYREEE (reference sequence). The trim removed 4 bases at V and 4 bases at J, leaving 5 bases unmatched. CDR3 DNA: TGTGCCAGCAGCCCTGGGACAGTATACGAGCAGTACTTC. Its protein is CASSPGTVYEQYF.

V gene TRBV19 combines with J gene TRBJ1-4; D call uncertain. CDR1 is LNHDA, CDR2 SQIVND, per germline (reference sequence). The CDR3 has 15 residues. The V end lost 7 bases, the J end lost 7 bases, and 19 bases lay between the germline ends. The chain's CDR3 is CASTTDPPLGEKLFF. In nucleotides, the CDR3 is TGTGCCAGTACCACAGATCCACCTCTGGGTGAAAAACTGTTTTTT.

V and J are TRBV7-2 and TRBJ1-1, with 8 bases aligning to TRBD1. After removal of 3 bases from V and 6 bases from J, the junction contained 6 bases not matched to a gene. The CDR3 covers 14 residues. Germline values: CDR1 SGHTA, CDR2 FQGNSA. This CDR3 reads CASSFDRGRPEAFF. The CDR3 region has the DNA TGTGCCAGCAGCTTTGACAGGGGACGACCTGAAGCTTTCTTT. Together with reference TRBV7-2 and TRBJ1-1, the CDR3 gives the full variable domain: GAGVSQSPSNKVTEKGKDVELRCDPISGHTALYWYRQSLGQGLEFLIYFQGNSAPDKSGLPSDRFSAERTGGSVSTLTIQRTQQEDSAVYLCASSFDRGRPEAFFGQGTRLTVV.

CDR3 region: CASSPAGSASTDTQYF. CDR3 bases: TGTGCCAGCAGTCCAGCGGGCTCCGCTAGCACAGATACGCAGTATTTT. V is TRBV28 and J is TRBJ2-3, with TRBD2 as a possible D gene (6 bases). Trimming removed 5 bases from V and 0 bases from J, with 15 bases in between. CDR3 length equals 16 residues. Germline assignment: CDR1 MDHEN and CDR2 SYDVKM.

This rearrangement joins TRBV5-4 to TRBJ1-2, with D possibly matching TRBD1 (6 bases). CDR1 is SGHNT and CDR2 is YYREEE in the germline V gene (reference sequence). The CDR3 totals 13 residues. Trimming pared 4 bases from V and 2 bases from J, leaving 9 bases between. Written as DNA, the CDR3 is TGTGCCAGCAGCGGTCAGGGGAACTATGGCTACACCTTC. Translating it yields CASSGQGNYGYTF.

The V call is TRBV5-1, the J call TRBJ2-1; 8 bases agree with TRBD2. The V gene's germline CDR1 is SGHRS and CDR2 YFSETQ. The CDR3 spans 15 residues. V was clipped by 0 bases and J by 8 bases; unmatched bases: 7. The CDR3 coding sequence is TGCGCCAGCAGCTTGGGAGCGGGAGAGGGGCATGAGCAGTTCTTC. This codes for CASSLGAGEGHEQFF. The full variable domain, completed using reference TRBV5-1 and TRBJ2-1, is KAGVTQTPRYLIKTRGQQVTLSCSPISGHRSVSWYQQTPGQGLQFLFEYFSETQRNKGNFPGRFSGRQFSNSRSEMNVSTLELGDSALYLCASSLGAGEGHEQFFGPGTRLTVL.

The chain carries TRBV5-1 and TRBJ2-7; maybe TRBD1 (6 bases). CDR3 length equals 21 residues. Trimming cost V 1 base and J 0 bases, with 29 bases left between them. Germline V gene sequence: CDR1 SGHRS, CDR2 YFSETQ. In DNA, the CDR3 is TGCGCCAGCAGCTTGTATCTCTCGCCGTCTCTACCCCTGGACAGCTCCTACGAGCAGTACTTC. It translates to CASSLYLSPSLPLDSSYEQYF.

The rearrangement uses TRBV19 and TRBJ2-1, with 11 bases fitting TRBD1. Losses at the gene ends were 5 bases for V and 6 bases for J; bases not matched to a gene: 3. Per germline, CDR1 LNHDA and CDR2 SQIVND (reference sequence). The CDR3 extends over 14 amino acids. The DNA for the CDR3 is TGTGCCAGTAGTGCCGGGACAGGGGGCAATGAGCAGTTCTTC. Translated: CASSAGTGGNEQFF.

V is TRBV6-5 and J is TRBJ2-3; 7 nucleotides line up with TRBD2. V was clipped by 8 bases and J by 0 bases; unmatched bases: 2. The CDR3 runs to 13 residues. The germline gives CDR1 MNHEY, CDR2 SVGAGI. The DNA for the CDR3 is TGTGCCAGCGATAGCGGGAGCACAGATACGCAGTATTTT. This sequence encodes CASDSGSTDTQYF.